This is a list of T cell receptor beta chains from one sample in a study of cytomegalovirus exposure and HLA in healthy donors. Only in-frame clones appear in the TCRdb table, and some are missing; sequencing was by immunoSEQ multiplex PCR. The sample lists approximately 150,000 clones, roughly nine tenths occurring once. The sequenced sample consisted of PBMCs. These receptors were taken from a woman in her thirties in good health and CMV-seronegative. Both conserved end residues are part of each CDR3. Fields, in order: D gene, J gene, clone size, V gene, CDR3 DNA, CDR3 protein. A D gene is named only where the DNA matches it firmly. Some rows mark clone size as missing; the rest say once, few, many or name a class of expanded clone.

. | TRBJ2-5 | . | TRBV6-5 | TGTGCCAGTTCCATTGGACAAACCTTCCAAGAGACCCAGTACTTC | CASSIGQTFQETQYF
. | TRBJ2-5 | few | TRBV10-3 | TGTGCCATCAGTGGGGGGCAGGGAGGGGAGACCCAGTACTTC | CAISGGQGGETQYF
TRBD1 | TRBJ2-7 | . | TRBV28 | TGTGCCAGCAGTCCAGGGGGCCTGGCCTACGAGCAGTACTTC | CASSPGGLAYEQYF
TRBD1 | TRBJ2-2 | . | TRBV28 | TGTGCCAGCAGTTTATCTCAGGGGGCAGGGGGCGGGGAGCTGTTTTTT | CASSLSQGAGGGELFF
TRBD1 | TRBJ2-7 | . | TRBV2 | TGTGCCAGCTCACGCGAACAGGGGGCATACGAGCAGTACTTC | CASSREQGAYEQYF
. | TRBJ1-1 | . | TRBV7-2 | TGTGCCAGCAGCTTTACGGGGGGCCTCATGAACACTGAAGCTTTCTTT | CASSFTGGLMNTEAFF
TRBD2 | TRBJ2-5 | . | TRBV7-9 | TGTGCCAGCAGCTCATCAGCGGGGCGACGGACCCAGTACTTC | CASSSSAGRRTQYF
. | TRBJ2-5 | . | TRBV18 | TGTGCCAGCTCACCAAGCGGCCCGGAGACCCAGTACTTC | CASSPSGPETQYF
TRBD1 | TRBJ1-2 | . | TRBV2 | TGTGCCAGCAGTATGGGACAGGCAGGGGCCTATGGCTACACCTTC | CASSMGQAGAYGYTF
. | TRBJ2-3 | . | TRBV19 | TGTGCCAGTAGTAACCCACTCCGGGACACGAGCACAGATACGCAGTATTTT | CASSNPLRDTSTDTQYF
TRBD1 | TRBJ1-2 | . | TRBV6-1 | TGTGCCAGCGACAGGGTGGACTATGGCTACACCTTC | CASDRVDYGYTF
. | TRBJ1-3 | many | TRBV7-9 | TGTGCCAGCAGCCCTCCTGGAAACACCATATATTTT | CASSPPGNTIYF
TRBD1 | TRBJ1-2 | . | TRBV6-4 | TGTGCCAGCAGTGACGGACAGGGGGCGAGCTATGGCTACACCTTC | CASSDGQGASYGYTF
. | TRBJ1-2 | . | TRBV7-2 | TGTGCCAGCAGCTTAGGGGCGGGTTATGGCTACACCTTC | CASSLGAGYGYTF
. | TRBJ2-3 | . | TRBV11-2 | TGTGCCAGCAGCTTAACTAGCAGTACAGATACGCAGTATTTT | CASSLTSSTDTQYF
TRBD2 | TRBJ2-3 | . | TRBV9 | TGTGCCAGCAGCGTAGTCGGACTAGGTGCAGATACGCAGTATTTT | CASSVVGLGADTQYF
TRBD2 | TRBJ2-5 | . | TRBV19 | TGTGCCAGTAGTAGACGGACTAGCGGGAGGGCGGGGGAGACCCAGTACTTC | CASSRRTSGRAGETQYF
. | TRBJ1-3 | . | TRBV7-2 | TGTGCCAGCAGCCCTCCTTTCGGAAACACCATATATTTT | CASSPPFGNTIYF
TRBD1 | TRBJ2-7 | . | TRBV7-9 | TGTGCCAGCAGCTCAGGACAGGGGTCCTACGAGCAGTACTTC | CASSSGQGSYEQYF
. | TRBJ2-1 | . | TRBV15 | TGTGCCACCAGCAGTTCTGGGGGACACAGGGTTCCCAAGTTCTACAATGAGCAGTTCTTC | CATSSSGGHRVPKFYNEQFF
. | TRBJ2-7 | . | TRBV6-5 | TGTGCCAGCAGTTATAGGCGGGCCAGGGGACCCTACGAGCAGTACTTC | CASSYRRARGPYEQYF
. | TRBJ2-7 | . | TRBV18 | TGTGCCAGCTCTTCAGGTATATCCTACGAGCAGTACTTC | CASSSGISYEQYF
. | TRBJ1-4 | . | TRBV7-8 | TGTGCCAGCAGCTTAGTGCCGGCAGGGGAAAGGAAAAAACTGTTTTTT | CASSLVPAGERKKLFF
TRBD1 | TRBJ1-4 | once | TRBV5-1 | TGCGCCAGCAGTGAACCAGGGGGGACTGAAAAACTGTTTTTT | CASSEPGGTEKLFF
TRBD2 | TRBJ2-7 | few | TRBV6-1 | TGTGCCAGCAGTCCGGGACTAGACAACGACGAGCAGTACTTC | CASSPGLDNDEQYF
TRBD1 | TRBJ1-5 | . | TRBV27 | TGTGCCAGCAGCGGCCGGACAGGGGGCAATCAGCCCCAGCATTTT | CASSGRTGGNQPQHF
TRBD2 | TRBJ2-3 | . | TRBV6-1 | TGTGCCAGCACCGGCGGGGGGGCCGGCACAGATACGCAGTATTTT | CASTGGGAGTDTQYF
. | TRBJ1-5 | . | TRBV19 | TGTGCCAGTAGTACCTTCCGGGATACCACTAGCAATCAGCCCCAGCATTTT | CASSTFRDTTSNQPQHF
. | TRBJ2-5 | . | TRBV6-5 | TGTGCCAGCAGTTACAACAATCAAGACCCCAGGGAGACCCAGTACTTC | CASSYNNQDPRETQYF
. | TRBJ1-2 | once | TRBV6-6 | TGTGCCAGCAGTCGCCGGGACACCTTTGGCTATGGCTACACCTTC | CASSRRDTFGYGYTF
. | TRBJ2-2 | . | TRBV4-3 | TGCGCCAGCAGCCCAGGGGCCGCCACCGGGGAGCTGTTTTTT | CASSPGAATGELFF
TRBD1 | TRBJ2-5 | . | TRBV11-2 | TGTGCCAGCAGCTCCGGGGTCAGACAGGGGGCATCGAAGACCCAGTACTTC | CASSSGVRQGASKTQYF
TRBD1 | TRBJ1-2 | once | TRBV7-9 | TGTGCCAGCAGCCCACCCGCAAAGACAGGGGGCTACACCTTC | CASSPPAKTGGYTF
TRBD2 | TRBJ2-1 | . | TRBV19 | TGTGCCGGTAGTATTCGACTAGCGGGAGTCGATGAGCAGTTCTTC | CAGSIRLAGVDEQFF
TRBD1 | TRBJ2-7 | . | TRBV28 | TGTGCCAGCGGAGCAGGGACAGCTATCTACGAGCAGTACTTC | CASGAGTAIYEQYF
. | TRBJ1-1 | . | TRBV5-1 | TGCGCCAGCAGCTTGGCTAGGGGAGGGAACACTGAAGCTTTCTTT | CASSLARGGNTEAFF
TRBD2 | TRBJ2-7 | . | TRBV6-5 | TGTGCCAGCAGGGCTAGCGGGAGCTACGGGCAGTACTTC | CASRASGSYGQYF
. | TRBJ2-5 | . | TRBV6-5 | TGTGCCAGCAGGGCTAGCGACATCCAAGAGACCCAGTACTTC | CASRASDIQETQYF
. | TRBJ1-4 | . | TRBV5-1 | TGCGCCAGCAGCTTGGAGGGGCGAGGTGAAAAACTGTTTTTT | CASSLEGRGEKLFF
TRBD1 | TRBJ1-4 | . | TRBV5-1 | TGCGCCAGCAGCCGGATGACAGGGGCCCCTGCAACTAATGAAAAACTGTTTTTT | CASSRMTGAPATNEKLFF
TRBD1 | TRBJ2-6 | . | TRBV7-9 | TGTGCCAGCAGCCCACAGGGGGCTTCTGGGGCCAACGTCCTGACTTTC | CASSPQGASGANVLTF
TRBD2 | TRBJ2-1 | once | TRBV7-9 | TGTGCCAGCAGCTATCATATACTAGCGGGGGGCCACAATGAGCAGTTCTTC | CASSYHILAGGHNEQFF
. | TRBJ2-7 | . | TRBV5-6 | TGTGCCAGCAGCTTGGGTGCGGGAAACCCCCACGAGCAGTACTTC | CASSLGAGNPHEQYF
TRBD1 | TRBJ1-6 | . | TRBV5-1 | TGCGCCAGCAGCATTGCTGACAGGGGGGCCCTAAATAATTCACCCCTCCACTTT | CASSIADRGALNNSPLHF
TRBD1 | TRBJ1-4 | . | TRBV5-6 | TGTGCCAGCAGCCGGAGGACAGGGAGGAATGAAAAACTGTTTTTT | CASSRRTGRNEKLFF
TRBD1 | TRBJ2-7 | . | TRBV27 | TGTGCCAGCAGGGTTAGGCAGGGGGCCGACGAGCAGTACTTC | CASRVRQGADEQYF
TRBD1 | TRBJ1-1 | . | TRBV11-3 | TGTGCCAGCAGCTTAGATGGAACAGGGGACAACACTGAAGCTTTCTTT | CASSLDGTGDNTEAFF
TRBD1 | TRBJ1-2 | . | TRBV7-8 | TGTGCCAGCAGCTTACTCCAGGGGGCGGGTGCCTATGGCTACACCTTC | CASSLLQGAGAYGYTF
. | TRBJ1-1 | . | TRBV18 | TGTGCCAGCTCACCTTACGGGGTTCGGAACACTGAAGCTTTCTTT | CASSPYGVRNTEAFF
TRBD2 | TRBJ2-3 | . | TRBV29-1 | TGCAGCGTTGAAGTTCCAATAGACTTCGGGGGAGGGGTGCGGAGCACAGATACGCAGTATTTT | CSVEVPIDFGGGVRSTDTQYF
. | TRBJ2-6 | . | TRBV7-3 | TGTGCCAGCAGCTCCTCAGGGACTGGGGCCAACGTCCTGACTTTC | CASSSSGTGANVLTF
TRBD1 | TRBJ1-2 | . | TRBV9 | TGTGCCAGCAGCCCTACCGGGACAGCCTATGGCTACACCTTC | CASSPTGTAYGYTF
. | TRBJ1-1 | . | TRBV28 | TGTGCCAGCAGTTTTGGGGGGGCGTCCACTGAAGCTTTCTTT | CASSFGGASTEAFF
. | TRBJ2-2 | . | TRBV5-1 | TGCGCCAGCAGCCCGGCGGAGGGGATGAACACCGGGGAGCTGTTTTTT | CASSPAEGMNTGELFF
TRBD1 | TRBJ1-6 | once | TRBV5-4 | TGTGCCAGCAGCTATATGACAGGGGATAATTCACCCCTCCACTTT | CASSYMTGDNSPLHF
. | TRBJ1-6 | . | TRBV12-5 | TGTGCTAGTGGCCGGACAGATTTCTATAATTCACCCCTCCACTTT | CASGRTDFYNSPLHF
TRBD2 | TRBJ2-1 | . | TRBV7-8 | TGTGCCAGCAGCTTATCCCTCCTTAGCGGGTCCTCCTACAATGAGCAGTTCTTC | CASSLSLLSGSSYNEQFF
TRBD1 | TRBJ2-7 | . | TRBV28 | TGTGCCAGCAGCCTGTTCCCGCCGACAGGGGGCGAGCAGTACTTC | CASSLFPPTGGEQYF
TRBD2 | TRBJ2-7 | . | TRBV4-3 | TGCGCCAGCAGCCATTTTTTCTCGGGGGGGGTGAACGAGCAGTACTTC | CASSHFFSGGVNEQYF
. | TRBJ1-2 | . | TRBV9 | TGTGCCAGCAGCGTAGATCAGGGGAACTATGGCTACACCTTC | CASSVDQGNYGYTF